This TCR beta chain was obtained from a study of molecular identifiers for immune sequencing clone quantification. Study-wide points: Over 99% of effector molecules, but under 1% in naive cells, were held by clones with more than 20 RNA copies. For highly expanded clones, sizes could be underestimated when identical TCR molecules share a barcode.

The V gene lost 3 bases and the J gene lost 3 bases, with 12 bases spanning the gap. This CDR3 contains 15 residues. TCRdb passed the PCR reads through MiXCR, listing each CDR3 protein once. The sample contains about 510,000 distinct CDR3 sequences, around 23% of which appear only once. Libraries of naive CD8 T cells were made from about 19,000 to 1,100,000 sorted cells. They used 10%, 30% or 50% RNA. Concerning this clonotype itself: The antigen remains unidentified.

The receptor comes from a human donor in good health. Some libraries in this study had Jurkat cell RNA spiked in. The sample consisted of naive CD8+ T cells from blood, with Jurkat cell RNA spiked in. Subset indicated: FACS-sorted CD8+CD4-CCR7+CD45RA+ naive T cells. The J gene is TRBJ1-5, the V gene TRBV12-3 or TRBV12-4, with D unresolved. Here the CDR3 reads CASSLRTGSNQPQHF. The CDR3 DNA reads TGTGCCAGCAGTTTGAGGACGGGGTCCAATCAGCCCCAGCATTTT.